The next 17 T cell receptor beta chains were all read from a single sample in a study of identical twins (dated by TCRdb to 2016 to 2018). The library came from 5' RACE. Sequencing was performed on an Illumina HiSeq 2000. Starting from the raw public reads, TCRdb applied fastp trimming at Q25, assembled clones with MiXCR and retained in-frame beta chains. Each CDR3 protein gets just one entry, which takes the most common genes and DNA from the rows behind it. The sample contains 690,000 or so distinct CDR3 sequences, 5.5% to 7.5% of them found a single time. 1.5% to 2% of the sample rests with the top ten. Sequencing input: naive T cells sorted from blood. This specimen's cell subset or site label, interpreted: cells isolated with a human naive T-cell isolation kit. All receptors derive from a man between 18 and 35 years old in good health.

This clonotype was detected a few times. This chain connects TRBV19 to TRBJ2-1, with D possibly matching TRBD2 (6 bases). Germline V gene lookup returns CDR1 LNHDA and CDR2 SQIVND (reference sequence). The CDR3 spans 16 residues. The germline V and J ends were trimmed by 7 bases and 7 bases, with 23 bases remaining between them. CDR3 DNA: TGTGCCAGTATGGGGCCCCAACGGGAGCGCCGGAATGAGCAGTTCTTC. Translating it yields CASMGPQRERRNEQFF.

This clonotype has ten or more counts. This sequence joins TRBV5-1 and TRBJ2-5; 12 bases are a match to TRBD2. CDR3 length: 14 residues. With V trimmed by 9 bases and J by 5 bases, 8 bases remained unmatched. Germline CDR1 SGHRS, CDR2 YFSETQ. The DNA for the CDR3 is TGCGCCACCAAGCAGACTAGCGGGAGTGAGACCCAGTACTTC. Its translation: CATKQTSGSETQYF. Full variable domain (outside the CDR3, taken from reference TRBV5-1 and TRBJ2-5): KAGVTQTPRYLIKTRGQQVTLSCSPISGHRSVSWYQQTPGQGLQFLFEYFSETQRNKGNFPGRFSGRQFSNSRSEMNVSTLELGDSALYLCATKQTSGSETQYFGPGTRLLVL.

The chain combines TRBV20-1 with TRBJ2-2; 8 bases fit TRBD2. This CDR3 is 19 amino acids long. CDR1 and CDR2 from the germline V gene are DFQATT and SNEGSKA (reference sequence). J was trimmed by 1 base and V by 0 bases; bases with no gene match: 13. CDR3 in amino acids: CSARDRGGLAGWNTGELFF. DNA of the CDR3: TGCAGTGCTAGAGATAGGGGTGGCCTAGCGGGCTGGAACACCGGGGAGCTGTTTTTT.

The chain has TRBV12-3 or TRBV12-4 and TRBJ1-2; D gene uncertain. CDR3 size: 13 residues. Trimming took 3 bases from V and 4 from J, leaving 9 bases between them. CDR3 DNA sequence: TGTGCCAGCAGTTTGTCCACCTCCTATGGCTACACCTTC. This encodes CASSLSTSYGYTF.

In regard to this clonotype: Mismatch with germline at one junction end may stem from a read error. The rearrangement joins TRBV5-8 to TRBJ1-4; maybe TRBD1 (6 bases). In germline, CDR1 is SGHTS, CDR2 YDEGEE. The CDR3 spans 11 residues. CDR3 bases: TGTGCCAGCAGCTCCAGACAGGCCAATCTTTTT. As protein: CASSSRQANLF.

This clonotype was counted a few times. The chain couples TRBV5-1 to TRBJ2-2; 7 positions agree with TRBD2. CDR3 size: 17 residues. V lost 0 bases, J lost 0 bases, and 5 bases stayed unmatched. Germline V gene data show CDR1 as SGHRS and CDR2 as YFSETQ. DNA of the CDR3: TGCGCCAGCAGCTTGGGGGACTACCCACCGAACACCGGGGAGCTGTTTTTT. This translates into CASSLGDYPPNTGELFF.

The table lists this clonotype with many counts. This chain uses TRBV20-1 with TRBJ1-2, with 12 bases matching TRBD1. The CDR3 runs 14 residues. CDR1 and CDR2 from the germline V gene are DFQATT and SNEGSKA (reference sequence). V shed 6 bases and J 8 bases; nucleotides not matched to a gene: 10. The CDR3 sequence: CSAEGTGGAGGYTF. Here the CDR3 DNA reads TGCAGTGCAGAGGGGACAGGGGGCGCCGGGGGCTACACCTTC.

This clonotype was observed a few times. The chain is built from TRBV3-1 and TRBJ2-5, with D possibly TRBD2 on 6 matching bases. V was cut by 7 bases and J by 2 bases, with 11 bases left in between. Germline CDR1 is LGHDT and CDR2 is YNNKEL (reference sequence). The CDR3 runs to 13 residues. Here the CDR3 DNA reads TGTGCCAGCAAAACCGGGGGACAAGAGACCCAGTACTTC. Translation: CASKTGGQETQYF.

This clonotype appeared a few times. This chain uses TRBV10-2 with TRBJ2-3; D could derive from TRBD1 or TRBD2 (6 bases each). Per the germline V gene, CDR1 is WSHSY and CDR2 is SAAADI. Trimming left V 7 bases short and J 1 base short, with 12 bases between. The CDR3 sequence is 14 residues long. The CDR3 sequence is CASNGGLGTDTQYF. The DNA for the CDR3 is TGCGCCAGCAATGGGGGGCTGGGCACAGATACGCAGTATTTT.

The table lists this clonotype with a few counts. This chain links TRBV7-9 with TRBJ1-1; 11 nucleotides agree with TRBD1. Trimming took 2 bases from V and 5 from J; bases not matched to a gene: 4. Germline CDR1 reads SEHNR; CDR2 reads FQNEAQ (reference sequence). This CDR3 contains 15 residues. CDR3 amino acids: CASSLRDRGGTEAFF. The CDR3, as DNA: TGTGCCAGCAGCTTAAGGGACAGGGGGGGGACTGAAGCTTTCTTT.

This clonotype was detected ten times or more. This sequence joins TRBV10-3 and TRBJ1-6; 7 bases map to TRBD1. Germline V gene data show CDR1 as ENHRY and CDR2 as SYGVKD. The CDR3 contains 15 residues. The junction had 10 bases not matched to a gene; V was cut back by 4 bases and J by 10 bases. CDR3 DNA sequence: TGTGCCATCAGTGCACGACAGGGCAGTTACTCACCCCTCCACTTT. Amino acid sequence: CAISARQGSYSPLHF.

This clonotype was detected only a few times. This chain connects TRBV7-9 to TRBJ2-3; 11 bases line up with TRBD1. This CDR3 has 16 amino acids. Germline V lookup: CDR1 SEHNR, CDR2 FQNEAQ (reference sequence). V was pared by 4 bases and J by 2 bases, with 5 bases of the junction left unmatched. The CDR3 loop is CASSSLDRGPTDTQYF. The CDR3 nucleotides are TGTGCCAGCAGCTCTCTGGACAGGGGGCCCACAGATACGCAGTATTTT.

In its sample, this clonotype was seen many times. The rearrangement uses TRBV12-3 or TRBV12-4 and TRBJ2-1; TRBD1 might be the D (5 bases). Trimming removed 6 bases from V and 5 bases from J, with 14 bases in between. The CDR3 extends over 14 amino acids. CDR3 sequence reads: CASSRGRADNEQFF. The CDR3 DNA follows: TGTGCCAGCAGCCGCGGCAGGGCTGACAATGAGCAGTTCTTC.

With respect to this clonotype: At one end the junction does not follow the germline gene, possibly because of a read error. This chain links TRBV11-2 with TRBJ2-1; weak D call: TRBD1 (7 bases). Per germline, CDR1 SGHAT and CDR2 FQNNGV. The CDR3 loop spans 15 amino acids. In DNA, the CDR3 is TGTGCCAGCAGCTTAGGCGGGACAGTCTACGATGAGCAGTTCTTC. Translated: CASSLGGTVYDEQFF.

V and J are TRBV20-1 and TRBJ2-1; 8 nucleotides line up with TRBD2. Germline V gene data show CDR1 as DFQATT and CDR2 as SNEGSKA (reference sequence). J gave up 4 bases and V 3 bases, and 2 bases lay outside the gene matches. The CDR3 totals 13 residues. The CDR3 DNA sequence: TGCAGTGCTAGTCCTAGCGGGTACAATGAGCAGTTCTTC. Translated: CSASPSGYNEQFF.

This clonotype occurred many times. V is TRBV29-1 and J is TRBJ2-1; 9 positions match TRBD1. This CDR3 has 11 amino acids. V lost 8 bases and J lost 7; bases outside the gene matches: 3. Germline lookup yields CDR1 SQVTM and CDR2 ANQGSEA. CDR3 region: CSPGTGNEQFF. CDR3 nucleotide sequence: TGCAGCCCCGGGACAGGGAATGAGCAGTTCTTC.

In its sample, this clonotype was seen many times. The chain is built from TRBV7-2 and TRBJ1-5; 7 bases agree with TRBD1. In germline, CDR1 is SGHTA, CDR2 FQGNSA. The CDR3 totals 15 residues. V gave up 5 bases and J gave up 6 bases; unmatched junction bases: 10. In DNA form, the CDR3 reads TGTGCCAGCAGCCTAAGACAGGGTATGGGTCAGCCCCAGCATTTT. Translating gives CASSLRQGMGQPQHF.